One T cell receptor (beta chain) is described in this entry. This entry is derived from a study of human T cells and chemical hapten exposure. The time point: patch test 3, about 24 weeks after DPC sensitization. Documented treatment: therapeutic diphenylcyclopropenone sensitization with weekly scalp DPC. TCRdb itself ran the RACE reads through MiXCR, one entry per CDR3 protein. The sample contains 100,000 to 120,000 distinct CDR3 sequences, around 34% of which appear only once. V lost 4 bases and J lost 4, with 14 bases in between. The length of the CDR3 is 14 residues. The germline gives CDR1 MNHNY, CDR2 SVGAGI (reference sequence).

The chain has TRBV6-6 and TRBJ2-7, with D perhaps matching TRBD1 or TRBD2 (5 bases each). The clonotype was recovered from a man aged 35-49 years with alopecia areata. Some clones in this sample may be carry-over from other donors' samples. The sample consisted of whole blood, taken in connection with sensitization to the hapten diphenylcyclopropenone (DPC). The CDR3 region is CASSSRGREYEQYV. CDR3 nucleotide sequence: TGTGCCAGCAGTTCCCGGGGCAGGGAGTACGAGCAGTACGTC.